This entry is about one T cell receptor (beta chain). CDR1 LGHNA and CDR2 YNFKEQ come from the germline V gene. Trimming removed 1 base from V and 4 bases from J; junction bases left unmatched: 11. This CDR3 is built from 17 residues. This sample was included in a study of blood T cell repertoires in COVID-19. The assay was immunoSEQ multiplex PCR, and TCRdb's table has in-frame clones only and misses some. This table holds roughly 95,000 clones, around nine tenths found once. V gene TRBV4-2 combines with J gene TRBJ1-2; 8 nucleotides align to TRBD1. Sequencing was done on a sample of peripheral blood. The sequence came from a woman between 45 and 60 years old in a cohort sampled during active COVID-19. The CDR3 sequence: CASSQVSAAGGSYGYTF. CDR3 DNA sequence: TGTGCCAGCAGCCAAGTCAGCGCGGCAGGGGGCTCCTATGGCTACACCTTC.